The 28 T cell receptor beta chains presented below share a single source sample, sequenced in a study of shared clonotypes between healthy human individuals. Repertoires were generated with immunoSEQ multiplex PCR, while TCRdb's copy carries only in-frame clones and drops some. The sample includes about 820,000 clones, 80% to 95% of them seen just once. Naive CD8 cells comprised CD45RO-negative, CCR7-positively selected cells, excluding terminally differentiated effector memory CD45RA+ cells. Sequenced sample: naive CD8+ T cells sorted from blood. Receptors originate from a man between 25 and 39 years old in good health.

The chain joins TRBV25-1 to TRBJ2-7; 9 bases are a match to TRBD2. Trimming at V came to 10 bases and at J to 1 base, leaving 8 bases not matched to a gene. CDR1 is MGHDK and CDR2 is SYGVNS in the germline V gene. The CDR3 is 14 residues long. CDR3 nucleotide sequence: TGTGCCACCGGCGGGAGGGCGTGGTCCTACGAGCAGTACTTC. It codes for CATGGRAWSYEQYF.

CDR3 coding DNA: TGTGCCAGCAGCTTAGCCACCGGGTCAGAAACTAACTATGGCTACACCTTC. This codes for CASSLATGSETNYGYTF. This chain uses TRBV7-8 with TRBJ1-2; unclear D gene. This CDR3 spans 17 amino acids. V shed 0 bases and J shed 0 bases, with 14 bases lying between them. CDR1 and CDR2 from the germline V gene are SGHVS and FQNEAQ. The full variable domain, completed using reference TRBV7-8 and TRBJ1-2, is GAGVSQSPRYKVAKRGQDVALRCDPISGHVSLFWYQQALGQGPEFLTYFQNEAQLDKSGLPSDRFFAERPEGSVSTLKIQRTQQEDSAVYLCASSLATGSETNYGYTFGSGTRLTVV.

The V gene is TRBV5-6, the J gene TRBJ1-5, with D unclear. The germline V and J ends were trimmed by 5 bases and 0 bases, with 9 bases remaining between them. Germline V gene sequence: CDR1 SGHDT, CDR2 YYEEEE. CDR3 length: 14 residues. The chain's CDR3 is CASSLINSNQPQHF. The CDR3 nucleotides are TGTGCCAGCAGTCTTATCAATAGCAATCAGCCCCAGCATTTT. Using reference TRBV5-6 and TRBJ1-5 for the parts outside the CDR3, the full variable domain is DAGVTQSPTHLIKTRGQQVTLRCSPKSGHDTVSWYQQALGQGPQFIFQYYEEEERQRGNFPDRFSGHQFPNYSSELNVNALLLGDSALYLCASSLINSNQPQHFGDGTRLSIL.

A single count supports this clone. This chain uses TRBV2 with TRBJ2-2; weak D call: TRBD1 (6 bases). Deletions cut 11 bases from V and 4 bases from J, with 14 bases between. Germline lookup yields CDR1 SNHLY and CDR2 FYNNEI. This CDR3 is 13 amino acids long. CDR3 sequence: CAGGHEATGELFF. The CDR3 DNA reads as TGTGCCGGGGGACACGAGGCCACCGGGGAGCTGTTTTTT.

The chain has TRBV4-1 and TRBJ1-3; tentatively, D is TRBD1 (6 bases). Germline V gene sequence: CDR1 MGHRA, CDR2 YSYEKL. Between the trimmed V and J ends, which lost 1 base and 4 bases, there was a span of 11 bases. CDR3 size: 15 residues. This CDR3 is CASSQGGRGGNTIYF. The CDR3 nucleotides read TGCGCCAGCAGCCAAGGGGGGCGGGGCGGAAACACCATATATTTT.

This chain links TRBV19 with TRBJ2-2; 8 bases line up with TRBD1. After removal of 3 bases from V and 6 bases from J, the junction contained 3 bases not matched to a gene. Germline loops: CDR1 LNHDA, CDR2 SQIVND (reference sequence). The CDR3 spans 14 residues. Written as DNA, the CDR3 is TGTGCCAGTAGTATTCAGGGGGCGGCCGGGGAGCTGTTTTTT. Its protein product is CASSIQGAAGELFF.

The chain couples TRBV27 to TRBJ2-7; 12 bases are shared with TRBD2. Trimming took 4 bases from V and 5 from J; bases not matched to a gene: 3. Per germline, CDR1 MNHEY and CDR2 SMNVEV (reference sequence). CDR3 size: 14 residues. The CDR3 protein is CASSSRLAGDEQYF. CDR3 coding DNA: TGTGCCAGCAGTTCCCGACTAGCGGGAGACGAGCAGTACTTC.

This chain connects TRBV4-1 to TRBJ2-3, with D maybe TRBD1 (6 bases). V was cut by 4 bases and J by 1 base, with 15 bases left in between. The V gene's germline CDR1 is MGHRA and CDR2 YSYEKL. The CDR3 extends over 16 amino acids. The CDR3 DNA sequence: TGCGCCAGCAGCCGCCTGGGGGCTCCTGGCACAGATACGCAGTATTTT. Translating gives CASSRLGAPGTDTQYF.

The rearrangement links TRBV19 to TRBJ1-5; no reliable D call. Germline assignment: CDR1 LNHDA and CDR2 SQIVND (reference sequence). With 3 bases removed from V and 0 bases from J, the gap between germline ends came to 9 bases. The CDR3 runs to 15 residues. Here the CDR3 DNA reads TGTGCCAGTAGTATTCTGTGGGATAGCAATCAGCCCCAGCATTTT. This gives the protein CASSILWDSNQPQHF. The variable domain in full, completed from reference TRBV19 and TRBJ1-5, reads DGGITQSPKYLFRKEGQNVTLSCEQNLNHDAMYWYRQDPGQGLRLIYYSQIVNDFQKGDIAEGYSVSREKKESFPLTVTSAQKNPTAFYLCASSILWDSNQPQHFGDGTRLSIL.

This chain joins TRBV11-2 and TRBJ1-5, with TRBD1 matching 9 bases. The V gene's germline CDR1 is SGHAT and CDR2 FQNNGV. The V segment lost 5 bases and the J segment 4 bases; nucleotides outside the gene matches: 9. CDR3 length: 16 amino acids. Here the CDR3 DNA reads TGTGCCAGCAGCCCCGGGACAGGGACCCGTAATCAGCCCCAGCATTTT. As protein: CASSPGTGTRNQPQHF.

The chain couples TRBV29-1 to TRBJ2-1; D perhaps matches TRBD2 (6 bases). This CDR3 spans 15 amino acids. V gave up 6 bases and J gave up 3 bases, with 18 bases separating them. CDR1 is SQVTM, CDR2 ANQGSEA, per germline. This CDR3 is CSVSRAEGDYNEQFF. CDR3 DNA: TGCAGCGTGAGTCGAGCGGAGGGCGACTACAATGAGCAGTTCTTC.

The chain is built from TRBV29-1 and TRBJ2-7, with TRBD2 matching over 7 bases. The germline CDR1 and CDR2 sequences are SQVTM and ANQGSEA. The V gene end was trimmed by 3 bases and the J gene end by 0 bases; junction bases not matched to a gene: 5. The CDR3 consists of 14 residues. CDR3 in amino acids: CSVETGGGSYEQYF. CDR3 DNA sequence: TGCAGCGTTGAGACCGGCGGGGGCTCCTACGAGCAGTACTTC.

The chain joins TRBV6-6 to TRBJ2-1; D might be TRBD2 (5 bases). This CDR3 has 16 amino acids. Deletions cut 0 bases from V and 4 bases from J, with 13 bases between. In germline, CDR1 is MNHNY, CDR2 SVGAGI (reference sequence). In DNA, the CDR3 is TGTGCCAGCAGTTACTCGAGAGAGGGCCTTTACAATGAGCAGTTCTTC. This translates into CASSYSREGLYNEQFF.

The chain is built from TRBV7-6 and TRBJ1-1, with D perhaps TRBD1 (6 bases). The CDR3 length is 15 residues. Trimming stripped 2 bases from V and 1 base from J, with 11 bases between. Germline CDR1 reads SGHVS; CDR2 reads FNYEAQ. CDR3 sequence (DNA): TGTGCCAGCAGCTTAAACCCGGGACAGAACACTGAAGCTTTCTTT. Protein sequence: CASSLNPGQNTEAFF.

The rearrangement links TRBV7-9 to TRBJ1-4; the D gene is possibly TRBD1 (5 bases). Germline-derived CDR1 and CDR2 are SEHNR and FQNEAQ (reference sequence). The V and J ends lost 0 bases and 4 bases respectively, with 12 bases between them. The CDR3 runs to 16 residues. CDR3 amino acids: CASSLAEGNYNEKLFF. CDR3 coding DNA: TGTGCCAGCAGCTTAGCGGAGGGGAACTATAATGAAAAACTGTTTTTT. Filled out from reference TRBV7-9 and TRBJ1-4, the complete variable domain reads DTGVSQNPRHKITKRGQNVTFRCDPISEHNRLYWYRQTLGQGPEFLTYFQNEAQLEKSRLLSDRFSAERPKGSFSTLEIQRTEQGDSAMYLCASSLAEGNYNEKLFFGSGTQLSVL.

This chain links TRBV7-9 with TRBJ2-5, with D possibly called TRBD1 or TRBD2 (5 bases each). This CDR3 has 17 amino acids. Trimming took 4 bases from V and 2 from J, leaving 20 bases between them. CDR1 is SEHNR, CDR2 FQNEAQ, per germline (reference sequence). The CDR3 region is CASSSFASGPTQETQYF. Here the CDR3 DNA reads TGTGCCAGCAGCTCCTTTGCCTCGGGACCCACGCAAGAGACCCAGTACTTC. Combining the CDR3 with reference TRBV7-9 and TRBJ2-5 gives the whole variable domain DTGVSQNPRHKITKRGQNVTFRCDPISEHNRLYWYRQTLGQGPEFLTYFQNEAQLEKSRLLSDRFSAERPKGSFSTLEIQRTEQGDSAMYLCASSSFASGPTQETQYFGPGTRLLVL.

Here the CDR3 reads CASGPTNTGELFF. CDR3 coding DNA: TGTGCCAGCGGACCCACGAACACCGGGGAGCTGTTTTTT. The rearrangement joins TRBV27 to TRBJ2-2; D ambiguous. V was shortened by 8 bases and J by 0 bases, with 7 bases between the two germline ends. The CDR3 covers 13 residues. The germline V gene encodes CDR1 MNHEY and CDR2 SMNVEV (reference sequence).

The gene calls are TRBV10-1 and TRBJ2-7; 9 nucleotides match TRBD2. Germline CDR1 is WNHNN and CDR2 is SYGVQD (reference sequence). The CDR3 has 18 amino acids. Trimming at V came to 3 bases and at J to 6 bases, leaving 18 bases not matched to a gene. This CDR3 reads CASSDGLAGEYHSGEQYF. CDR3 in DNA: TGCGCCAGCAGTGATGGGTTAGCGGGAGAATATCACTCCGGCGAGCAGTACTTC.

This clone was counted at least ten times. The chain couples TRBV1 to TRBJ1-1; the D call TRBD1 from the table was never checked on the DNA. TRBV1 is labeled a pseudogene. The CDR3 totals 13 residues. Here the CDR3 reads CTSSRTGDTEAFF. The CDR3 DNA is TGCACCAGCAGCAGGACAGGCGACACTGAAGCTTTCTTT.

The chain has TRBV6-6 and TRBJ2-1; the D gene is possibly TRBD1 (5 bases). The CDR3 extends over 14 amino acids. V lost 6 bases to trimming and J lost 2 bases, with 11 bases between them. Germline V gene sequence: CDR1 MNHNY, CDR2 SVGAGI (reference sequence). The CDR3: CASSPPTAYNEQFF. DNA for the CDR3: TGTGCCAGCAGCCCCCCGACAGCCTACAATGAGCAGTTCTTC.

V usage is TRBV5-4 and J usage is TRBJ2-7; 8 bases fit TRBD1. Germline V lookup: CDR1 SGHNT, CDR2 YYREEE (reference sequence). The CDR3 is 13 residues long. After removal of 7 bases from V and 0 bases from J, the junction contained 3 bases not matched to a gene. CDR3 in amino acids: CASSGTGSYEQYF. The CDR3 nucleotides read TGTGCCAGCTCCGGGACAGGCTCCTACGAGCAGTACTTC.

The rearrangement uses TRBV5-1 and TRBJ2-7; D perhaps matches TRBD1 (6 bases). Trimming cost V 4 bases and J 2 bases, with 13 bases left between them. This CDR3 has 14 amino acids. Germline lookup yields CDR1 SGHRS and CDR2 YFSETQ. CDR3 sequence (DNA): TGCGCCAGCAGCGCGGCCAGGGGAACCTACGAGCAGTACTTC. It codes for CASSAARGTYEQYF. The full variable domain, its missing parts supplied by reference TRBV5-1 and TRBJ2-7, is KAGVTQTPRYLIKTRGQQVTLSCSPISGHRSVSWYQQTPGQGLQFLFEYFSETQRNKGNFPGRFSGRQFSNSRSEMNVSTLELGDSALYLCASSAARGTYEQYFGPGTRLTVT.

V usage is TRBV15 and J usage is TRBJ1-5, with D maybe TRBD1 (6 bases). V lost 5 bases to trimming and J lost 2 bases, with 19 bases between them. This CDR3 spans 17 amino acids. CDR1 and CDR2 (germline): LNHNV, YYDKDF (reference sequence). The CDR3 is CATSSNSGRGGNQPQHF. The CDR3 DNA sequence: TGTGCCACCAGCTCGAATTCGGGCAGGGGTGGCAATCAGCCCCAGCATTTT.

The rearrangement uses TRBV6-6 and TRBJ1-1; D may be TRBD1 (5 bases). The CDR3 length is 14 residues. V was cut by 7 bases and J by 4 bases, with 16 bases left in between. CDR1 MNHNY and CDR2 SVGAGI come from the germline V gene (reference sequence). For the CDR3, the DNA is TGTGCCAGCACCAGAACACGAGACAGCACTGAAGCTTTCTTT. Translation gives CASTRTRDSTEAFF.

V usage is TRBV4-2 and J usage is TRBJ2-7; 7 bases agree with TRBD2. Trimming took 0 bases from V and 1 from J; bases not matched to a gene: 6. Germline assignment: CDR1 LGHNA and CDR2 YNFKEQ. This CDR3 has 16 amino acids. This CDR3 is CASSQEGGVSSYEQYF. The CDR3 DNA sequence: TGTGCCAGCAGCCAAGAGGGGGGGGTAAGTTCCTACGAGCAGTACTTC.

With respect to this clone: The sample contains more than one DNA sequence encoding this CDR3. This chain uses TRBV19 with TRBJ2-7; 9 positions match TRBD2. The CDR3 length is 14 residues. Trimming took 2 bases from V and 2 from J; bases not matched to a gene: 1. Germline loops: CDR1 LNHDA, CDR2 SQIVND (reference sequence). CDR3 loop: CASSILAGTYEQYF. The DNA for the CDR3 is TGTGCCAGTAGTATACTAGCGGGAACCTACGAGCAGTACTTC.

The chain is built from TRBV7-9 and TRBJ2-7; D gene ambiguous. Germline V gene lookup returns CDR1 SEHNR and CDR2 FQNEAQ (reference sequence). Trimming cost V 3 bases and J 2 bases, with 11 bases left between them. The CDR3 is 14 amino acids. The CDR3 here is CASSLTSAPYEQYF. Written as DNA, the CDR3 is TGTGCCAGCAGCTTGACCTCCGCTCCCTACGAGCAGTACTTC.

The V call is TRBV15, the J call TRBJ2-1; a weak D match, TRBD2 (5 bases). V shed 0 bases and J shed 1 base, with 10 bases lying between them. Per the germline V gene, CDR1 is LNHNV and CDR2 is YYDKDF (reference sequence). The CDR3 extends over 16 amino acids. The CDR3 nucleotides read TGTGCCACCAGCAGAGATCACCCGGGATCCTACAATGAGCAGTTCTTC. This codes for CATSRDHPGSYNEQFF.